This TCR beta chain was retrieved from a study of blood T cell repertoires in COVID-19. Whole-study context: Acute and convalescent COVID-19 samples came from the United States, Italy and Spain. PBMCs, B-cell-depleted T cells, or T cells provided the cDNA or gDNA that made up the material.

J was trimmed by 7 bases and V by 4 bases; bases with no gene match: 9. The germline V gene encodes CDR1 MGHRA and CDR2 YSYEKL. CDR3 length: 17 residues. Original methodology: Using reference gene primer amplification, nucleated cell counts were estimated. Assay used: immunoSEQ multiplex PCR; TCRdb lists only in-frame clones, some missing. V and J calls plus clone size are reproduced from that table; the DNA served to infer D and trimming. The sample contains 55,000 to 80,000 clones, about 86% of which appear only once. This clone was counted a few times. This TCR was recovered from a human donor in a cohort sampled during active COVID-19. Sequenced input: peripheral blood. The genes are TRBV4-1 and TRBJ2-1, with 14 nucleotides matching TRBD2. The CDR3 protein is CASSRRVGTSGSNEQFF. The CDR3 coding sequence is TGCGCCAGCAGCCGGAGAGTTGGGACTAGCGGGAGTAATGAGCAGTTCTTC.